This TCR beta chain was identified during a study of blood T cell repertoires in COVID-19. Whole-study context: Sites in the United States, Italy and Spain provided acute and convalescent COVID-19 samples. T cells, B-cell-depleted T cells, or PBMCs supplied cDNA or gDNA.

V trimming: 5 bases; J trimming: 4 bases; junction bases outside the gene matches: 7. Germline V lookup: CDR1 LNHDA, CDR2 SQIVND (reference sequence). The CDR3 covers 15 residues. In the original workflow: For nucleated cells, counts were estimated from reference gene primer amplification. Here immunoSEQ multiplex PCR was the method, and the copy in TCRdb shows in-frame clones only, minus some. V and J calls and clone size follow that table, whereas D and trimming were derived from the DNA. The sample shows 95,000 to 110,000 clones, roughly 84% of them seen only once. The sequence came from a human donor in a cohort sampled during active COVID-19. The sample comprised peripheral blood. V gene TRBV19 combines with J gene TRBJ1-2; 10 bases fit TRBD1. CDR3 DNA sequence: TGTGCCAGTAGTGTAGGGACAGGGGTCGGCTATGGCTACACCTTC. As protein: CASSVGTGVGYGYTF.